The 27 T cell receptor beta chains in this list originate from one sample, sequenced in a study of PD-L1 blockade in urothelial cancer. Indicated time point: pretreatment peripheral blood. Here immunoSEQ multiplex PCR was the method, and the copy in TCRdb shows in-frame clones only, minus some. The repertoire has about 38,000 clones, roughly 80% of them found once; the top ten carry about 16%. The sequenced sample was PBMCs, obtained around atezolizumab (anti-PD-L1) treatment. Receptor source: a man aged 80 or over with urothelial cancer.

The CDR3 is CASSGTSGRNEQFF. The CDR3 nucleotides are TGTGCCAGCTCCGGGACTAGCGGGAGGAATGAGCAGTTCTTC. This chain links TRBV18 with TRBJ2-1; 15 bases map to TRBD2. The length of the CDR3 is 14 residues. CDR1 is KGHSH, CDR2 LQKENI, per germline. J lost 7 bases, V lost 6 bases, and 1 base had no gene match.

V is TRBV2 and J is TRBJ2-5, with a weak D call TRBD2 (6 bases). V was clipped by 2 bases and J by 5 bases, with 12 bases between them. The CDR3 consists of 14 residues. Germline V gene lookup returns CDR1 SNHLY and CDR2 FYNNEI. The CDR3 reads CASSEYGEVETQYF. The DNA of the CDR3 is TGTGCCAGCAGTGAATATGGGGAGGTGGAGACCCAGTACTTC.

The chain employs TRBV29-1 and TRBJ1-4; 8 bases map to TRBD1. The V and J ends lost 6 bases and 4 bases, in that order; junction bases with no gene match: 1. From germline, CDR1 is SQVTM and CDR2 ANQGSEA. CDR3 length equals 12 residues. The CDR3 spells CSVGQGNEKLFF. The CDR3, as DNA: TGCAGCGTCGGACAGGGTAATGAAAAACTGTTTTTT.

The CDR3 bases are TGTGCCAGCAGCTTAGGGACTAGCGGAACAAAGGCTCCCTACGAGCAGTACTTC. This gives the protein CASSLGTSGTKAPYEQYF. The rearrangement uses TRBV7-8 and TRBJ2-7, with 10 nucleotides matching TRBD2. The CDR3 covers 18 residues. Germline V gene lookup returns CDR1 SGHVS and CDR2 FQNEAQ. The J segment lost 2 bases and the V segment lost 1 base, leaving 11 bases of the junction unmatched.

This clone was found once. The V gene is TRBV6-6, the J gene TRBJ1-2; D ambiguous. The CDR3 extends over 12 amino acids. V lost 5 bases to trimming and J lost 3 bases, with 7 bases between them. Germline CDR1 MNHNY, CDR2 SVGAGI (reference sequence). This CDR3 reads CASSPRDYGYTF. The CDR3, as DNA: TGTGCCAGCAGTCCCCGGGACTATGGCTACACCTTC.

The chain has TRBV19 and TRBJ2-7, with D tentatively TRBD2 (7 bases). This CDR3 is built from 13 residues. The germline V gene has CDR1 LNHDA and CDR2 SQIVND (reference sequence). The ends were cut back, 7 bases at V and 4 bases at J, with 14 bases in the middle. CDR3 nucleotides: TGTGCCAGTAACCGGGGGGCTACATACGAGCAGTACTTC. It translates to CASNRGATYEQYF.

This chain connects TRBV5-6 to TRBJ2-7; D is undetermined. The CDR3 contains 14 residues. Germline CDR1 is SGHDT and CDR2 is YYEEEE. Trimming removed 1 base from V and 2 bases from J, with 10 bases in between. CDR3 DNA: TGTGCCAGCAGCTTGAATGCTGGCACCTACGAGCAGTACTTC. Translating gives CASSLNAGTYEQYF.

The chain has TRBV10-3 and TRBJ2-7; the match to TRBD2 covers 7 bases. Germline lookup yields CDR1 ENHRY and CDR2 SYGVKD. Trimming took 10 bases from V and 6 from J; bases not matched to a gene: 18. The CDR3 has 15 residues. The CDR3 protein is CATGGSTGGRGEQYF. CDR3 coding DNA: TGTGCCACGGGGGGATCAACCGGGGGGAGAGGCGAGCAGTACTTC.

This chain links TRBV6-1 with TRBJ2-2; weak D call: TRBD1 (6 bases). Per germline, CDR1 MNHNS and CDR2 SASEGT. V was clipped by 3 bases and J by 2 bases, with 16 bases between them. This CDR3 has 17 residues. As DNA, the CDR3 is TGTGCCAGCAGTGACAACCGAGGGACATTCAACACCGGGGAGCTGTTTTTT. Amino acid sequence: CASSDNRGTFNTGELFF.

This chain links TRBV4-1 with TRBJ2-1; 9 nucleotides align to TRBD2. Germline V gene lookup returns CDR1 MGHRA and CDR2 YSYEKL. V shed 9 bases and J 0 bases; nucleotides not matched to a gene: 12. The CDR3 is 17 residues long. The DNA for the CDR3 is TGCGCCAGTAGGGGGACTAGCTCCAAGAGCTCCTACAATGAGCAGTTCTTC. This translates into CASRGTSSKSSYNEQFF.

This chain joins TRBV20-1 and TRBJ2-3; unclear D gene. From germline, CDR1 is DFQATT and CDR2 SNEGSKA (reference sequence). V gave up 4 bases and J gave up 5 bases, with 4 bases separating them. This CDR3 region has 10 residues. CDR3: CSAMRDTQYF. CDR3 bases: TGCAGTGCTATGAGAGATACGCAGTATTTT.

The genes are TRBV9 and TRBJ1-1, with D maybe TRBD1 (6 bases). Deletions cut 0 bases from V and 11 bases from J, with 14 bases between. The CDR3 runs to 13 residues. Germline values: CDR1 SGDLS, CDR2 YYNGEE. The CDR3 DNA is TGTGCCAGCAGCGTAGGGGACACCGGAGCGGCTTTCTTT. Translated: CASSVGDTGAAFF. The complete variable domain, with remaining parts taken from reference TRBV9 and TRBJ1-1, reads DSGVTQTPKHLITATGQRVTLRCSPRSGDLSVYWYQQSLDQGLQFLIQYYNGEERAKGNILERFSAQQFPDLHSELNLSSLELGDSALYFCASSVGDTGAAFFGQGTRLTVV.

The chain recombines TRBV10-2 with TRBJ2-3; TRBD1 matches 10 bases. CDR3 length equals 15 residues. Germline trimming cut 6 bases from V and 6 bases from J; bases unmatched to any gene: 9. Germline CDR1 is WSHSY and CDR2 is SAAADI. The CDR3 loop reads CASSPDRGQRDTQYF. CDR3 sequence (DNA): TGCGCCAGCAGCCCAGACAGGGGGCAGCGGGATACGCAGTATTTT.

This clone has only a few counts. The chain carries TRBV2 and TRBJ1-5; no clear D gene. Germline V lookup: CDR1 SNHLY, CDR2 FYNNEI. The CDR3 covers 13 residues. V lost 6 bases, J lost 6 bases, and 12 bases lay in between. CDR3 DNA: TGTGCCAGCAGAGCGGGAACGAGTCAGCCCCAGCATTTT. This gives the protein CASRAGTSQPQHF.

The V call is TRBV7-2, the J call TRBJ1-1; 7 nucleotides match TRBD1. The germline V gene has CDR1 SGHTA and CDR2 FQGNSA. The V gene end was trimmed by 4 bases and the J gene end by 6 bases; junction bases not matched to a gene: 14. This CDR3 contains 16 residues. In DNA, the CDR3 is TGTGCCAGCAGCTCTTACCGTGGAGGGGGCCGGTCTGAAGCTTTCTTT. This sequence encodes CASSSYRGGGRSEAFF.

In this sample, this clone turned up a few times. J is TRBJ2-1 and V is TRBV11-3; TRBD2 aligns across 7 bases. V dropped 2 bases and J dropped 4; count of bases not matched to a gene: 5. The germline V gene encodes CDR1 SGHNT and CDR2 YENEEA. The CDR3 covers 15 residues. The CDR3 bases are TGTGCCAGCAGCTTACGCTCTAGCGGTTACAATGAGCAGTTCTTC. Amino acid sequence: CASSLRSSGYNEQFF.

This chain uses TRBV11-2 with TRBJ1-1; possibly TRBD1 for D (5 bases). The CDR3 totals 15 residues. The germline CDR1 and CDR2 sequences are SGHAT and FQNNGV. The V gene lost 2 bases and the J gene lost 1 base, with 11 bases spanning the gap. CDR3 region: CASSLQGSTNTEAFF. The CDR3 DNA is TGTGCCAGCAGCTTACAGGGAAGCACGAACACTGAAGCTTTCTTT.

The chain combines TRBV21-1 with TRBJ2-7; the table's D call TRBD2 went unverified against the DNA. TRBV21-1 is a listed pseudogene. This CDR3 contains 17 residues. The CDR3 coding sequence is TGTGCCAGCAGCAAAGTTTTAGCGGGAGGGCCAATGTACGAGCAGTACTTC. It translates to CASSKVLAGGPMYEQYF.

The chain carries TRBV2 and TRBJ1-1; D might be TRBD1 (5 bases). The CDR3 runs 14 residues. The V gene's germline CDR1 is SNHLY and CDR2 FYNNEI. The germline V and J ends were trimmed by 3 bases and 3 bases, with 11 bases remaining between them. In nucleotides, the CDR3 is TGTGCCAGCAGTGAGGCAGGGTGGGACACTGAAGCTTTCTTT. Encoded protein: CASSEAGWDTEAFF.

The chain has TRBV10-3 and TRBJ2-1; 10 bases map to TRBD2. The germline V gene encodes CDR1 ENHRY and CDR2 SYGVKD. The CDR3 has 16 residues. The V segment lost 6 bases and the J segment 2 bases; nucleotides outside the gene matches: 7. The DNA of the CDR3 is TGTGCCATCAGCCGAGAAGCGGGAGGGCCCTACAATGAGCAGTTCTTC. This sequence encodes CAISREAGGPYNEQFF.

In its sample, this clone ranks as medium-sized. CDR3 sequence: CSVEGGDRPDYEQYF. The CDR3 DNA reads as TGCAGCGTTGAAGGTGGGGACAGGCCTGACTACGAGCAGTACTTC. V and J are TRBV29-1 and TRBJ2-7; 8 bases fit TRBD1. The germline V gene has CDR1 SQVTM and CDR2 ANQGSEA. The CDR3 runs to 15 residues. Trimming at V came to 1 base and at J to 3 bases, leaving 8 bases not matched to a gene.

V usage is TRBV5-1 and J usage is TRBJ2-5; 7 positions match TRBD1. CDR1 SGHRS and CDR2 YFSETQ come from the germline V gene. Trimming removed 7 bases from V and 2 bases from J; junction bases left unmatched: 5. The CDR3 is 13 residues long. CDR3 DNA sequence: TGCGCCAGCCGACAGGGCTTACAAGAGACCCAGTACTTC. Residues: CASRQGLQETQYF.

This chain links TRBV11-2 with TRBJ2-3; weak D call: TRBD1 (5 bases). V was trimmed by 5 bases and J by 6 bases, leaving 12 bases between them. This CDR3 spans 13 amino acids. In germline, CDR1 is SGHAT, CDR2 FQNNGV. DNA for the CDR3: TGTGCCAGCAGCCGATCGAAGGGGGATACGCAGTATTTT. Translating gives CASSRSKGDTQYF. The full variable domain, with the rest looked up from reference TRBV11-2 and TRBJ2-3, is EAGVAQSPRYKIIEKRQSVAFWCNPISGHATLYWYQQILGQGPKLLIQFQNNGVVDDSQLPKDRFSAERLKGVDSTLKIQPAKLEDSAVYLCASSRSKGDTQYFGPGTRLTVL.

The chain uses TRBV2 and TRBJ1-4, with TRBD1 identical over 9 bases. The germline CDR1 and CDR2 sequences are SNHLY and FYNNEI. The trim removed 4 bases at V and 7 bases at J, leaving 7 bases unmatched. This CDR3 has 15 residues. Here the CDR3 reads CASSGGDREGEKLFF. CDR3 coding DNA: TGTGCCAGCAGTGGGGGGGACAGGGAAGGTGAAAAACTGTTTTTT.

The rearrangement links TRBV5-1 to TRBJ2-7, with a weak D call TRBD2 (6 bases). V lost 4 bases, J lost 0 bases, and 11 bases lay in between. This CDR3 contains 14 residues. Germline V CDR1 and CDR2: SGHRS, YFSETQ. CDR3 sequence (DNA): TGCGCCAGCAGCAGGGACTGGGGCTCCTACGAGCAGTACTTC. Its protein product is CASSRDWGSYEQYF.

The chain's CDR3 is CASSPEGVNGELFF. CDR3 nucleotide sequence: TGTGCCAGCAGCCCCGAGGGGGTTAACGGGGAGCTGTTTTTT. V usage is TRBV7-9 and J usage is TRBJ2-2; weak D call: TRBD1 (6 bases). Germline CDR1 reads SEHNR; CDR2 reads FQNEAQ (reference sequence). The CDR3 contains 14 residues. Deletions cut 5 bases from V and 7 bases from J, with 14 bases between.

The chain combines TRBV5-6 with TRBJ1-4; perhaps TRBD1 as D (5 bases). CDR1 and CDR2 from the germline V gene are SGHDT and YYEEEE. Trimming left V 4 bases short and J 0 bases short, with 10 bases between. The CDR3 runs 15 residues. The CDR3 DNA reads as TGTGCCAGCAGCGGTTGGGGGGCAACTAATGAAAAACTGTTTTTT. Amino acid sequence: CASSGWGATNEKLFF.